Below are 25 T cell receptor beta chains sequenced from a single sample in a study of metastatic and nonmetastatic thyroid tumors. From the PCR reads, TCRdb re-called clones with MiXCR. The sample lists fewer than 15,000 clones, around 33% occurring once. Every patient underwent thyroid surgery untreated. Sequencing was done on a sample of tumor tissue. The receptors come from a male donor with papillary thyroid cancer or a benign thyroid nodule (not recorded which). Some clones in this sample may be carry-over from other donors' samples.

This clone was recorded at least ten times. For the CDR3, the DNA is TGTGCCAGCAGCCCCACCCGAAAATACAATGAGCAGTTCTTC. Translated, it gives CASSPTRKYNEQFF. This rearrangement joins TRBV3-1 to TRBJ2-1; no reliable D call. Germline V gives CDR1 LGHDT, CDR2 YNNKEL (reference sequence). V was trimmed by 4 bases and J by 4 bases, leaving 11 bases between them. The CDR3 contains 14 residues.

Many counts were recorded for this clone. Different DNA sequences within this sample yield the same CDR3. V gene TRBV27 combines with J gene TRBJ1-2; 7 nucleotides align to TRBD1. The CDR3 is 14 residues long. Germline loops: CDR1 MNHEY, CDR2 SMNVEV (reference sequence). Germline trimming cut 2 bases from V and 5 bases from J; bases unmatched to any gene: 5. CDR3 sequence: CASSLRDSSYGYTF. The DNA of the CDR3 is TGTGCCAGCAGTTTACGGGACAGCAGTTATGGCTACACCTTC.

The gene calls are TRBV6-1 and TRBJ2-7, with D perhaps matching TRBD1 (5 bases). The V gene lost 6 bases and the J gene lost 7 bases, with 19 bases spanning the gap. CDR3 length: 14 amino acids. Germline V CDR1 and CDR2: MNHNS, SASEGT. The CDR3 spells CASRGARVVREQYF. The CDR3 region has the DNA TGTGCCAGCAGAGGGGCTCGAGTGGTGCGGGAGCAGTACTTC.

This clone was observed a few times. The V call is TRBV12-3 or TRBV12-4, the J call TRBJ2-2; 9 positions agree with TRBD2. V shed 5 bases and J 1 base; nucleotides not matched to a gene: 8. This CDR3 has 17 amino acids. The CDR3 DNA reads TGTGCCAGCAGTCAGCCAACTAGCGGGTTGAACACCGGGGAGCTGTTTTTT. It translates to CASSQPTSGLNTGELFF.

This clone was picked up many times. The rearrangement links TRBV11-2 to TRBJ2-5, with D perhaps matching TRBD1 (6 bases). Trimming cost V 9 bases and J 1 base, with 18 bases left between them. Looked up from germline, CDR1 is SGHAT and CDR2 is FQNNGV. The length of the CDR3 is 15 residues. CDR3: CASNPRPGAQETQYF. CDR3 bases: TGTGCCAGTAACCCAAGACCAGGGGCCCAAGAGACCCAGTACTTC.

The CDR3 DNA sequence: TGCGCCAGCAGACTAACCAATGAGCAGTTCTTC. It specifies CASRLTNEQFF. This rearrangement joins TRBV5-1 to TRBJ2-1; the D is unclear. Germline lookup yields CDR1 SGHRS and CDR2 YFSETQ. Trimming removed 5 bases at V and 6 bases at J, with 6 bases between. This CDR3 is built from 11 residues.

This clone is termed medium-sized. J is TRBJ1-5 and V is TRBV5-1, with 9 positions matching TRBD1. CDR3 length: 15 residues. CDR1 is SGHRS and CDR2 is YFSETQ in the germline V gene. The V gene end was trimmed by 2 bases and the J gene end by 4 bases; junction bases not matched to a gene: 4. The CDR3 nucleotides read TGCGCCAGCAGCTTACAGGGGGCTGGTAATCAGCCCCAGCATTTT. This gives the protein CASSLQGAGNQPQHF.

This clone showed up just once. This CDR3 is CASSLGTSKLFEQYF. In DNA, the CDR3 is TGTGCCAGCAGCTTAGGCACTAGCAAGTTATTCGAGCAGTACTTC. The chain links TRBV11-3 to TRBJ2-7; tentative D call: TRBD2 (6 bases). Germline V gene sequence: CDR1 SGHNT, CDR2 YENEEA. The CDR3 is 15 amino acids. V lost 1 base and J 6 bases, leaving 16 bases between the germline ends.

The chain carries TRBV11-2 and TRBJ2-7; D not certain. CDR3 length: 14 amino acids. CDR1 and CDR2 (germline): SGHAT, FQNNGV. V was cut by 3 bases and J by 0 bases, with 9 bases left in between. The CDR3 protein is CASSLDGSSYEQYF. The CDR3 DNA reads TGTGCCAGCAGCTTGGACGGAAGCTCCTACGAGCAGTACTTC.

This clone occurred a few times. The V and J genes are TRBV27 and TRBJ1-2; D gene ambiguous. Trimming removed 4 bases from V and 8 bases from J, with 14 bases in between. Germline V gene lookup returns CDR1 MNHEY and CDR2 SMNVEV (reference sequence). The CDR3 consists of 13 residues. CDR3 coding DNA: TGTGCCAGCAGTTCCAACAATTACGGCGGCTACACCTTC. It yields the protein CASSSNNYGGYTF.

The chain uses TRBV6-4 and TRBJ1-2, with 9 bases matching TRBD1. There are 16 residues in the CDR3. Germline-derived CDR1 and CDR2 are MRHNA and SNTAGT. Germline trimming cut 0 bases from V and 6 bases from J; bases unmatched to any gene: 8. The CDR3 coding sequence is TGTGCCAGCAGTGACTCAGGACAGGGGACCGATAATGGCTACACCTTC. Translation gives CASSDSGQGTDNGYTF.

The sample holds many counts of this clone. The chain carries TRBV9 and TRBJ2-5, with D possibly matching TRBD1 (5 bases). V was trimmed by 0 bases and J by 7 bases, leaving 16 bases between them. Germline CDR1 and CDR2: SGDLS and YYNGEE. The CDR3 spans 15 residues. CDR3 residues: CASSVGQGGLGTQYF. The CDR3 DNA reads TGTGCCAGCAGCGTAGGCCAGGGCGGCCTGGGGACCCAGTACTTC.

Judged by abundance, this clone is medium-sized. This chain connects TRBV12-3 or TRBV12-4 to TRBJ2-7; TRBD1 matches 9 bases. The CDR3 contains 14 residues. V shed 5 bases, J shed 7 bases, and the junction held 9 bases outside the gene matches. This chain's CDR3 is CASSPADRGWEQYF. The CDR3 DNA follows: TGTGCCAGCAGTCCCGCGGACAGGGGTTGGGAGCAGTACTTC.

By proportion, this clone is medium-sized. The same CDR3 also results from other DNA sequences found in this sample. The chain employs TRBV20-1 and TRBJ2-3; possible D gene TRBD1, 6 bases. Germline CDR1 reads DFQATT; CDR2 reads SNEGSKA (reference sequence). V gave up 5 bases and J gave up 0 bases, with 12 bases separating them. The CDR3 loop spans 14 amino acids. The CDR3 nucleotides are TGCAGTGCTCTCAAAGGGGGTAGCACAGATACGCAGTATTTT. Protein: CSALKGGSTDTQYF.

The chain links TRBV5-1 to TRBJ2-7; 13 nucleotides match TRBD2. The CDR3 covers 14 residues. J lost 7 bases, V lost 4 bases, and 5 bases had no gene match. Germline CDR1 is SGHRS and CDR2 is YFSETQ. As DNA, the CDR3 is TGCGCCAGCAGCGAAGGACTAGCGGGAGTAGAGCAGTACTTC. It encodes CASSEGLAGVEQYF.

CDR3 bases: TGTGCCAGCAGCTTACCGGGGGGACTAGCGGGAGGGTCTTTTCTTATTGAGCAGTTCTTC. This translates into CASSLPGGLAGGSFLIEQFF. The genes are TRBV11-1 and TRBJ2-1, with 16 bases fitting TRBD2. The length of the CDR3 is 20 residues. J lost 9 bases, V lost 2 bases, and 16 bases had no gene match. Germline V gene lookup returns CDR1 SGHAT and CDR2 FQDESV (reference sequence).

This chain links TRBV20-1 with TRBJ2-2; 9 nucleotides match TRBD1. CDR1 and CDR2 from the germline V gene are DFQATT and SNEGSKA (reference sequence). J gave up 3 bases and V 6 bases, and 11 bases lay outside the gene matches. The CDR3 runs 16 residues. CDR3 nucleotides: TGCAGTGCCCAAAGCCGGGACAGGGCTTACACCGGGGAGCTGTTTTTT. Protein sequence: CSAQSRDRAYTGELFF.

This clone is categorized as medium-sized. The chain has TRBV20-1 and TRBJ1-5; unclear D gene. This CDR3 spans 11 amino acids. Germline V gene sequence: CDR1 DFQATT, CDR2 SNEGSKA (reference sequence). V was clipped by 4 bases and J by 4 bases, with 5 bases between them. The CDR3 spells CSATSNQPQHF. The CDR3 coding sequence is TGCAGTGCTACCAGTAATCAGCCCCAGCATTTT.

A few counts support this clone. This chain joins TRBV6-2 or TRBV6-3 and TRBJ1-5, with unresolved D. The CDR3 length is 15 residues. The germline V gene encodes CDR1 MNHEY and CDR2 SVGEGT. Trimming stripped 4 bases from V and 5 bases from J, with 15 bases between. The CDR3, as DNA: TGTGCCAGCAGTTCCAGTACATGGGAACATCAGCCCCAGCATTTT. As protein: CASSSSTWEHQPQHF.

This clone was seen a few times. The V call is TRBV5-1, the J call TRBJ1-2; D is uncertain. The CDR3 runs to 13 residues. V shed 0 bases and J shed 5 bases, with 8 bases lying between them. Germline V gene data show CDR1 as SGHRS and CDR2 as YFSETQ. This CDR3 reads CASSLGAPYGYTF. CDR3 nucleotide sequence: TGCGCCAGCAGCTTGGGTGCCCCATATGGCTACACCTTC.

This clone was detected a few times. An end of the junction does not agree with germline; a read error may underlie this. This chain uses TRBV13 with TRBJ2-4, with no clear D. Germline loops: CDR1 PRHDT, CDR2 FYEKMQ (reference sequence). This CDR3 contains 16 residues. The CDR3 sequence: CASSLVLSRTKNIQYF. The CDR3 region has the DNA TGTGCCAGTAGCTTAGTATTGAGTCGTACCAAAAACATTCAGTACTTC.

A few counts support this clone. V is TRBV19 and J is TRBJ2-1; 7 positions agree with TRBD2. The CDR3 totals 14 residues. Germline values: CDR1 LNHDA, CDR2 SQIVND (reference sequence). The J segment lost 1 base and the V segment lost 3 bases, leaving 0 bases of the junction unmatched. The DNA of the CDR3 is TGTGCCAGTAGTATGGGACTATCCTACAATGAGCAGTTCTTC. Protein product: CASSMGLSYNEQFF.

In this sample, this clone turned up once. The junction departs from germline at one end; a sequencing error may be responsible. The chain joins TRBV6-4 to TRBJ2-1; D remains unclear. The CDR3 totals 13 residues. CDR1 and CDR2 from the germline V gene are MRHNA and SNTAGT. The CDR3 DNA is TGTGTCAGCAGTGACTCGGATCAGAATGAGCAGTTCTTC. The encoded protein is CVSSDSDQNEQFF.

By proportion, this clone is medium-sized. This rearrangement joins TRBV11-3 to TRBJ2-7; 7 nucleotides agree with TRBD1. CDR3 size: 13 residues. V dropped 3 bases and J dropped 6; count of bases not matched to a gene: 5. Germline V CDR1 and CDR2: SGHNT, YENEEA. CDR3 region: CASSFRQGSEQYF. The CDR3 region has the DNA TGTGCCAGCAGCTTCCGACAGGGTTCCGAGCAGTACTTC.

The chain has TRBV2 and TRBJ2-1; 8 bases line up with TRBD2. This CDR3 contains 12 residues. V dropped 7 bases and J dropped 8; count of bases not matched to a gene: 4. CDR1 SNHLY and CDR2 FYNNEI come from the germline V gene. The CDR3 is CASTSGSDEQFF. In DNA form, the CDR3 reads TGTGCCAGCACGAGCGGGAGTGATGAGCAGTTCTTC.